This entry describes one T cell receptor beta chain. Its specificity is unknown. These data originate in a study of T cell responses to AZD1222 COVID-19 vaccine. Study-wide findings and caveats: After two AZD1222 doses, spike-specific TCR breadth and depth rose versus day 0. The donor group comprised mostly white British people and more females; the analysis possibly underestimated clonal diversity.

Only in-frame clones appear in the TCRdb table, and some are missing; sequencing was by immunoSEQ multiplex PCR. The data show 140,000 or so clones, over 85% seen once. The CDR3 runs to 15 residues. Trimming removed 3 bases from V and 2 bases from J; junction bases left unmatched: 3. Per the germline V gene, CDR1 is MDHEN and CDR2 is SYDVKM. The specimen was peripheral blood, collected 28 days after the second AZD1222 dose. The origin of this receptor is an adult who received the AZD1222 COVID-19 vaccine. The V and J genes are TRBV28 and TRBJ2-1, with 8 bases aligning to TRBD1. The CDR3 DNA is TGTGCCAGCAGTTTCGACAGGGGACCCTACAATGAGCAGTTCTTC. It translates to CASSFDRGPYNEQFF.